This TCR beta chain is from a study of blood T cells in healthy people across ages. Study-level findings and limits: With age, beta diversity per million T cells declined roughly linearly, significantly by approximately 41.

The CDR3 consists of 15 residues. CDR1 and CDR2 (germline): MNHEY, SMNVEV (reference sequence). J gave up 4 bases and V 0 bases, and 3 bases lay outside the gene matches. This clonotype was counted at least ten times. The antigen remains undetermined. All donors came from Russia, were Caucasian and healthy, and spanned ages roughly 6 to 95. Researchers collected ten milliliters of peripheral blood from every single donor. The use of a sample-barcoded 5' primer and a J-beta primer mix characterized a second PCR of roughly 6 to 11 cycles. Each CDR3 protein gets one entry after TCRdb re-called the 5' RACE reads with MiXCR. The sample carries 500,000 to 700,000 distinct CDR3 sequences, under 30% recorded once.

The gene calls are TRBV27 and TRBJ1-2; 9 nucleotides agree with TRBD1. This clonotype was sampled from a woman of 80 years or more in good health. The specimen was blood. The CDR3 coding sequence is TGTGCCAGCAGTTTATCGGGGGACAGGGTCTATGGCTACACCTTC. Translated, it gives CASSLSGDRVYGYTF.